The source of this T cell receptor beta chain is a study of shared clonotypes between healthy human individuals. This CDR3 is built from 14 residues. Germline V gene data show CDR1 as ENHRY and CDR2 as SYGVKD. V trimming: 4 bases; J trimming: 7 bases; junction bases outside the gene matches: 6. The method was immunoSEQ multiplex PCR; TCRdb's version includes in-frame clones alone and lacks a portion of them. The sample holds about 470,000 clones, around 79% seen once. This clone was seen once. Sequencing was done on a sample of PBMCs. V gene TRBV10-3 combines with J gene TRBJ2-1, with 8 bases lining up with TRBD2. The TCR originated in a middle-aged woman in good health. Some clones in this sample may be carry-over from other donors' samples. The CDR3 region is CAISVSGRANEQFF. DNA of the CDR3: TGTGCCATCAGTGTGAGCGGGAGAGCTAATGAGCAGTTCTTC.